A single T cell receptor (beta chain) is shown here with its context. Its antigen is as yet unknown. The TCR beta cDNA libraries contained unique molecular identifiers. Input populations of roughly 1 to 11 million T cells gave rise to 500,000 or so cDNA molecules. MiXCR was run by TCRdb on the PCR reads, yielding one entry per CDR3 protein. The sample yields 820,000 or so distinct CDR3 sequences, approximately 57% seen once. These data come from a study of post-analysis software for immune sequencing data. The wider study: Relapsing-remitting, secondary progressive and progressive-relapsing forms made up the multiple sclerosis disease courses.

Study-wide findings and caveats: TRBV5-6, TRBV5-1 and TRBV20-1 belonged to a set of a few TRBV segments that were more frequent in patients than controls. Same-batch samples co-clustered strongly by F measure.

The CDR3 loop spans 16 amino acids. In germline, CDR1 is MNHGY, CDR2 SVAAGI. Trimming left V 4 bases short and J 0 bases short, with 15 bases between. This clonotype originated in a girl aged 5 to 17 with multiple sclerosis. The rearrangement joins TRBV6-9 to TRBJ1-2; D not resolved. The sample consisted of blood. The CDR3: CASSSLYYTTNYGYTF. In DNA form, the CDR3 reads TGTGCCAGCAGTTCCCTCTATTACACCACTAACTATGGCTACACCTTC.